A selection of T cell receptor beta chains follows, all from one sample in a study of blood T cell repertoires in COVID-19. TCRdb keeps only in-frame clones here, not all; method: immunoSEQ multiplex PCR. The table includes some 330,000 clones, around 86% detected once. Sequenced material: PBMCs or T cells enriched from blood (not recorded which). The origin of the receptors is a woman in her forties or fifties who had recovered from COVID-19. Both conserved end residues are part of each CDR3. D genes are given only for firm matches. Clone size, where shown, is once, few, many, or a class for clones that have expanded.

abundance	v_gene	d_gene	j_gene	CDR3nt	CDR3aa
once	TRBV7-2	TRBD1	TRBJ2-7	TGTGCCAGCAGCTTGTCGCAGGGGGCTTTCGAGCAGTACTTC	CASSLSQGAFEQYF
NA	TRBV9	NA	TRBJ1-1	TGTGCCAGCAGCGTAGCACAGAAGAACACTGAAGCTTTCTTT	CASSVAQKNTEAFF
NA	TRBV3-1/TRBV3-2	NA	TRBJ2-1	TGTGCCAGCAGCCCGGACGGCGGACTTTCCTACAATGAGCAGTTCTTC	CASSPDGGLSYNEQFF
NA	TRBV9	TRBD1	TRBJ1-6	TGTGCCAGCAGCCCATTCTGGGGCACAGGGGACGGTTCACCCCTCCACTTT	CASSPFWGTGDGSPLHF
NA	TRBV4-3	NA	TRBJ2-7	TGCGCCAGCAGCCCCGGAGCGGGTTTCTACGAGCAGTACTTC	CASSPGAGFYEQYF
once	TRBV5-4	TRBD1	TRBJ1-4	TGTGCCAGCAGCACAGGGGTCACGGCTAATGAAAAACTGTTTTTT	CASSTGVTANEKLFF
once	TRBV4-3	NA	TRBJ2-2	TGCGCCAGCAGCCAAGATGCAGGGTGGGTCCCCGGGGAGCTGTTTTTT	CASSQDAGWVPGELFF
NA	TRBV5-1	TRBD1	TRBJ1-1	TGCGCCAGTACAGGGGGCGGCACTGAAGCTTTCTTT	CASTGGGTEAFF
few	TRBV29-1	NA	TRBJ2-7	TGCAGCGTCGGACTGACCTACGAGCAGTACTTC	CSVGLTYEQYF
NA	TRBV7-2	TRBD1	TRBJ1-1	TGTGCCAGCAGCTTTTCAGGGGGTGATGAAGCTTTCTTT	CASSFSGGDEAFF